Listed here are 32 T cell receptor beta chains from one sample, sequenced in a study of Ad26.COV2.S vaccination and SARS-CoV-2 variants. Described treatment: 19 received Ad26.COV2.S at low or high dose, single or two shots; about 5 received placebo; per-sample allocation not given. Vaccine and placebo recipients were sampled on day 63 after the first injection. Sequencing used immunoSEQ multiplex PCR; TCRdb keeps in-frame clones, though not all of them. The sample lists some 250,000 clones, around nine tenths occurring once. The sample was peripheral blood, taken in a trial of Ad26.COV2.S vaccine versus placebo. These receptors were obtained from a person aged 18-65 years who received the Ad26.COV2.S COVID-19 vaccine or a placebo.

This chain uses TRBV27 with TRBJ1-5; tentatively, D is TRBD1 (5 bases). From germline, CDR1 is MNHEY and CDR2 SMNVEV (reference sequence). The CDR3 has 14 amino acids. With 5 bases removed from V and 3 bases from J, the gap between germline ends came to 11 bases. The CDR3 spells CASSQWTNNQPQHF. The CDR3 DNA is TGTGCCAGCAGTCAATGGACAAACAATCAGCCCCAGCATTTT.

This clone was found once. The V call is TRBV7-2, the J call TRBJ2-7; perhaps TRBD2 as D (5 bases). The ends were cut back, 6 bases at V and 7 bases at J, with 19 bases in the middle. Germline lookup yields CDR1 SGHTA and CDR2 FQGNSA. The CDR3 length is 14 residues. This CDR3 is CASREDLGPREQYF. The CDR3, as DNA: TGTGCCAGCAGGGAGGATCTCGGACCGAGGGAGCAGTACTTC.

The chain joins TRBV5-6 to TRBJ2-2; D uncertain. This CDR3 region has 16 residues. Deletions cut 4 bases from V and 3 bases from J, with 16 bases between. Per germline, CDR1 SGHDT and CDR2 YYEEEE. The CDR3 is CASSTERSIYTGELFF. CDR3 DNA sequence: TGTGCCAGCAGCACAGAACGGAGTATCTACACCGGGGAGCTGTTTTTT.

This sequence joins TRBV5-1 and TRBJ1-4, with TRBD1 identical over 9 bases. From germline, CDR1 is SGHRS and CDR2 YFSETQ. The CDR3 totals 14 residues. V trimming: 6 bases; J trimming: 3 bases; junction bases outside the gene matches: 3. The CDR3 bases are TGCGCCAGCACCCGGACAGGGGCTAATGAAAAACTGTTTTTT. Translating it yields CASTRTGANEKLFF.

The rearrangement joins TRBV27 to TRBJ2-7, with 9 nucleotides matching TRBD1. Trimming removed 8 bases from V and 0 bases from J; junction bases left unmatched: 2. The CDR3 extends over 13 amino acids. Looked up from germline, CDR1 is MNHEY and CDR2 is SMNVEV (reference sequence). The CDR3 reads CASGTGSSYEQYF. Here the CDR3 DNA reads TGTGCCAGCGGGACAGGGAGCTCCTACGAGCAGTACTTC.

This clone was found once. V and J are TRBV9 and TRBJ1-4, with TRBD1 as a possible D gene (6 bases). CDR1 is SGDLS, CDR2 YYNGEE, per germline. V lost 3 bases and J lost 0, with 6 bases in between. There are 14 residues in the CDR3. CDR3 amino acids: CASSGTATNEKLFF. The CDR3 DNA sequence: TGTGCCAGCAGCGGGACAGCAACTAATGAAAAACTGTTTTTT.

Here the CDR3 reads CASRGVDRLFTEAFF. CDR3 sequence (DNA): TGTGCCAGCAGAGGCGTAGACAGACTCTTCACTGAAGCTTTCTTT. V usage is TRBV28 and J usage is TRBJ1-1; perhaps TRBD1 as D (5 bases). The CDR3 has 15 residues. Deletions cut 6 bases from V and 4 bases from J, with 18 bases between. Germline V lookup: CDR1 MDHEN, CDR2 SYDVKM.

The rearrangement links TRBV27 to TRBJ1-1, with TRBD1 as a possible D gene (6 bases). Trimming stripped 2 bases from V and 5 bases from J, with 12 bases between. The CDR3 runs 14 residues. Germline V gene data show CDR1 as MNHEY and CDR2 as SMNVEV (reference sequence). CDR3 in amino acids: CASSLIGGITEAFF. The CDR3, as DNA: TGTGCCAGCAGTTTAATAGGGGGGATTACTGAAGCTTTCTTT.

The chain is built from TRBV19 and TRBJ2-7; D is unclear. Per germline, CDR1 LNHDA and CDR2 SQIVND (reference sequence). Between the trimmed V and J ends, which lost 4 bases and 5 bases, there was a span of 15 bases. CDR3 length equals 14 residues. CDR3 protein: CASSTHSDVHEQYF. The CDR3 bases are TGTGCCAGTAGTACACATTCGGACGTCCACGAGCAGTACTTC.

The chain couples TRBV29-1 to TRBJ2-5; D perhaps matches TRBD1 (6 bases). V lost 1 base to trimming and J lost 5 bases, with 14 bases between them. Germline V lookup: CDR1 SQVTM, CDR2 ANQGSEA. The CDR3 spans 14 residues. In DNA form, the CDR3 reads TGCAGCGTTGAAGGTCGGGCAGGGGTGGAGACCCAGTACTTC. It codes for CSVEGRAGVETQYF.

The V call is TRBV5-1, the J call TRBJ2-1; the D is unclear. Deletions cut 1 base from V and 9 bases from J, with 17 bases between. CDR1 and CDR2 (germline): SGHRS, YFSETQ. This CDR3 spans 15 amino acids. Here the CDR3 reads CASSLSSDGIGEQFF. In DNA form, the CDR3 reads TGCGCCAGCAGCTTGTCGTCCGATGGCATTGGTGAGCAGTTCTTC.

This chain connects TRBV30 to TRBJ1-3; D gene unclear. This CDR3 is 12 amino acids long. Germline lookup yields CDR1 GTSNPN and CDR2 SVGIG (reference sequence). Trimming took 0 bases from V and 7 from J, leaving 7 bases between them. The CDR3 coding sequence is TGTGCCTGGAGTGTTTTAGATAACACCATATATTTT. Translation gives CAWSVLDNTIYF.

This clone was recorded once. This CDR3 is CASSSDYGYTF. In nucleotides, the CDR3 is TGTGCCAGCAGCTCCGACTATGGCTACACCTTC. This chain links TRBV5-6 with TRBJ1-2; D is undetermined. The CDR3 spans 11 residues. The germline gives CDR1 SGHDT, CDR2 YYEEEE. Trimming stripped 3 bases from V and 3 bases from J, with 3 bases between.

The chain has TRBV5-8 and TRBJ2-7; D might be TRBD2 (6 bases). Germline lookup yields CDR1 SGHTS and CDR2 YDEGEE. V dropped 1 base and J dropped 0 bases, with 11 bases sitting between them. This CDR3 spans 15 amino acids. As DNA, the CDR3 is TGTGCCAGCAGCTTGACTAGCTTTAGCTCCTACGAGCAGTACTTC. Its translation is CASSLTSFSSYEQYF.

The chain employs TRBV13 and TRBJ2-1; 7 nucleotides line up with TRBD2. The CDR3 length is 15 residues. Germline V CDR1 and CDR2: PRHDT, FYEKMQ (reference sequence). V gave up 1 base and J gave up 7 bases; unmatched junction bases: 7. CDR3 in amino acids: CASSLAGGLLNEQFF. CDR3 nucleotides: TGTGCCAGCAGCTTAGCGGGAGGACTGCTAAATGAGCAGTTCTTC. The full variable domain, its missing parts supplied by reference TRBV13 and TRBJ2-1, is AAGVIQSPRHLIKEKRETATLKCYPIPRHDTVYWYQQGPGQDPQFLISFYEKMQSDKGSIPDRFSAQQFSDYHSELNMSSLELGDSALYFCASSLAGGLLNEQFFGPGTRLTVL.

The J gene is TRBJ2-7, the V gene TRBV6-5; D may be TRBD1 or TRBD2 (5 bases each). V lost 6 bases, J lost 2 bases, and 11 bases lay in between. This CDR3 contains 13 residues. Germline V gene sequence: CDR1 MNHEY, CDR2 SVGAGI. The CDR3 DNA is TGTGCCAGCAGCAGGGACGGAACCTACGAGCAGTACTTC. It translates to CASSRDGTYEQYF.

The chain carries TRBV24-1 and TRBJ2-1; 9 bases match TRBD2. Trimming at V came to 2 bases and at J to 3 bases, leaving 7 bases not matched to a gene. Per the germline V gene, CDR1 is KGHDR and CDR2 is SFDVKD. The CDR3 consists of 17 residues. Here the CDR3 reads CATSDSGTSSSYNEQFF. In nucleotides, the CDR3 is TGTGCCACCAGTGATTCCGGGACTAGCTCAAGCTACAATGAGCAGTTCTTC.

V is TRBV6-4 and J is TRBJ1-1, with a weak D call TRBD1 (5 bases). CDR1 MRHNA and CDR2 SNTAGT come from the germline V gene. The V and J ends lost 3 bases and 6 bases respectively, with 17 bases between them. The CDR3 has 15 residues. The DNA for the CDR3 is TGTGCCAGCAGTGAAGGACTCGACAGCCAAGCTGAAGCTTTCTTT. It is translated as CASSEGLDSQAEAFF.

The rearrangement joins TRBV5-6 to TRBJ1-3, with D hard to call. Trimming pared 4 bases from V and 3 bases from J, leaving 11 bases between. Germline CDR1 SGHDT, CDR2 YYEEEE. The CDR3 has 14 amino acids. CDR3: CASSVDRFGNTIYF. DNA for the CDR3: TGTGCCAGCAGCGTGGACCGTTTTGGAAACACCATATATTTT.

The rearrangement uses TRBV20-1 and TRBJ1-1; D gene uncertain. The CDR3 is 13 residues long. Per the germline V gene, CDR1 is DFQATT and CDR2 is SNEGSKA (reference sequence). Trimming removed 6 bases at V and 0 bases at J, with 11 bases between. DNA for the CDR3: TGCAGTGCCAGTGGTCAGATGAACACTGAAGCTTTCTTT. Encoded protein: CSASGQMNTEAFF.

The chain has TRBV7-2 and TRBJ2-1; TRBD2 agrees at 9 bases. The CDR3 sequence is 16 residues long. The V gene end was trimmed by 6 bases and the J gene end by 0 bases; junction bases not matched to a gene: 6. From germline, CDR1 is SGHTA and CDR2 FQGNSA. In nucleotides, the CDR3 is TGTGCCAGCAGGCGCGGGGGGGTTAGCTCCTACAATGAGCAGTTCTTC. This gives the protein CASRRGGVSSYNEQFF. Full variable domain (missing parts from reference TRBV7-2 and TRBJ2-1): GAGVSQSPSNKVTEKGKDVELRCDPISGHTALYWYRQSLGQGLEFLIYFQGNSAPDKSGLPSDRFSAERTGGSVSTLTIQRTQQEDSAVYLCASRRGGVSSYNEQFFGPGTRLTVL.

CDR3 loop: CASSLGTGNTGELFF. CDR3 nucleotides: TGTGCCAGCAGTTTAGGGACAGGGAACACCGGGGAGCTGTTTTTT. The chain combines TRBV27 with TRBJ2-2; TRBD1 agrees at 8 bases. Germline trimming cut 2 bases from V and 1 base from J; bases unmatched to any gene: 0. This CDR3 comprises 15 residues. CDR1 and CDR2 from the germline V gene are MNHEY and SMNVEV (reference sequence).

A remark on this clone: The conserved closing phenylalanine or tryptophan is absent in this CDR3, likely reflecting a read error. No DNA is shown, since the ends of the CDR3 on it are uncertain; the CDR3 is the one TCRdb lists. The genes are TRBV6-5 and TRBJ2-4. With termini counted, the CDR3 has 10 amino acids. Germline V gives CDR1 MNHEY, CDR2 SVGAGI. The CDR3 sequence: CASSYSSGTH.

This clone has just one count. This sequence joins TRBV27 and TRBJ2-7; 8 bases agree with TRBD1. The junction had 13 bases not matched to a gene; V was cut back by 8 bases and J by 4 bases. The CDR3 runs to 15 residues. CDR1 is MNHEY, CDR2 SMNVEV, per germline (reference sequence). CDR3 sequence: CASPSAETGDYEQYF. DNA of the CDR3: TGTGCCAGCCCTTCGGCCGAGACAGGGGATTACGAGCAGTACTTC.

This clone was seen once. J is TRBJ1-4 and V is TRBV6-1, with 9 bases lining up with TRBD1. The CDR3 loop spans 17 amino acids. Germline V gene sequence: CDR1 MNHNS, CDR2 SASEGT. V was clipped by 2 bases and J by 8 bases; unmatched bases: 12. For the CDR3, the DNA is TGTGCCAGCAGTGAAAGGGAGCCGACAGGGGGGTGGGAAAAACTGTTTTTT. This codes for CASSEREPTGGWEKLFF.

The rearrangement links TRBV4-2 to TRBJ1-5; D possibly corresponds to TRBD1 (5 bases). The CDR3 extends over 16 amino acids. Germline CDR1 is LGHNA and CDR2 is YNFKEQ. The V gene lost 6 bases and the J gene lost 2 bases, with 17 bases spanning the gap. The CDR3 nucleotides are TGTGCCAGCAGTCCGAGGTGGGGCGATGGCAATCAGCCCCAGCATTTT. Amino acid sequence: CASSPRWGDGNQPQHF.

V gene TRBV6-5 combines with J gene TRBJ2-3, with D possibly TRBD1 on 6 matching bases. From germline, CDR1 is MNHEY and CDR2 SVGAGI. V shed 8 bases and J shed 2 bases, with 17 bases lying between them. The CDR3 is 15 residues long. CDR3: CASEEKGVYTDTQYF. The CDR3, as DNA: TGTGCCAGCGAAGAAAAGGGGGTGTACACAGATACGCAGTATTTT.

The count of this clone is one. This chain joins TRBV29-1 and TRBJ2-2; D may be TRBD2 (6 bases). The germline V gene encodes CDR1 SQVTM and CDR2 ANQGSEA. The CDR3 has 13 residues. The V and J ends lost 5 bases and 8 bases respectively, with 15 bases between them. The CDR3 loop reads CSVPGTLLGELFF. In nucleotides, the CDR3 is TGCAGCGTTCCGGGGACTCTTTTAGGGGAGCTGTTTTTT.

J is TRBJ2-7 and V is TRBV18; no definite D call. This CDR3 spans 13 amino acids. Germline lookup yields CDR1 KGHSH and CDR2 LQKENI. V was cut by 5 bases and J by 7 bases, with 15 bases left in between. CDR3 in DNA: TGTGCCAGCTCAAGAGACATTTCGAGGGAGCAGTACTTC. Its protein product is CASSRDISREQYF.

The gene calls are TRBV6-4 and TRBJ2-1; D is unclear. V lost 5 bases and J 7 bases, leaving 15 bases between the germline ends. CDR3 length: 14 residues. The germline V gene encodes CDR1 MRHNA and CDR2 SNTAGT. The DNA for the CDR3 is TGTGCCAGCAGTCAGGATGGAGTGCGAAATGAGCAGTTCTTC. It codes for CASSQDGVRNEQFF.

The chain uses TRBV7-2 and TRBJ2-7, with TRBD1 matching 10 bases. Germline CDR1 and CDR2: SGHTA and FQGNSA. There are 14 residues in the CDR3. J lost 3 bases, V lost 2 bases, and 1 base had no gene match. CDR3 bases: TGTGCCAGCAGCTTACGGGACAGGGGCTACGAGCAGTACTTC. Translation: CASSLRDRGYEQYF. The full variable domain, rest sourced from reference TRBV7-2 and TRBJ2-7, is GAGVSQSPSNKVTEKGKDVELRCDPISGHTALYWYRQSLGQGLEFLIYFQGNSAPDKSGLPSDRFSAERTGGSVSTLTIQRTQQEDSAVYLCASSLRDRGYEQYFGPGTRLTVT.

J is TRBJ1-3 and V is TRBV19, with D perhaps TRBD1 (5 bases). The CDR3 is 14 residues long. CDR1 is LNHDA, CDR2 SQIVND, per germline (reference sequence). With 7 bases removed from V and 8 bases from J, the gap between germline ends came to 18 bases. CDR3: CASTLQAGLDTIYF. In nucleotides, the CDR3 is TGTGCCAGTACCCTTCAGGCAGGGTTGGACACCATATATTTT.